This record covers a single T cell receptor (beta chain). Its antigen is not known. The entry originates in a study of shared clonotypes between healthy human individuals. Profiled with immunoSEQ multiplex PCR; TCRdb holds only in-frame clones, not every one. Of a few million clones in the sample, around nine tenths were seen once. The study, taken as a whole, reports: Expectations were that clonotype sharing among donors would be affected by sequencing depth. Generation of non-shared clonotypes was less probable than generation of clonotypes shared by all four donors. Naive subsets generally exceeded memory subsets in estimated richness. The diversity represented, both genetic and in exposure history, was limited by few donors.

V shed 5 bases and J shed 1 base, with 17 bases lying between them. The CDR3 is 15 amino acids. Germline loops: CDR1 SQVTM, CDR2 ANQGSEA. Sequences were obtained from naive CD4+ T cells sorted from blood. Regarding subset: CD45RA+ positively selected. The chain recombines TRBV29-1 with TRBJ1-2; D is uncertain. The sequence derives from a man aged 18 to 30 in good health. The CDR3 is CSVWAQTPYNYGYTF. CDR3 coding DNA: TGCAGCGTTTGGGCCCAAACCCCATATAACTATGGCTACACCTTC.